These 5 T cell receptor beta chains were sequenced from one sample in a study of cytomegalovirus exposure and HLA in healthy donors. Primers for the PCR totalled 60 Vbeta and 13 Jbeta. Sequencing used immunoSEQ multiplex PCR; TCRdb keeps in-frame clones, though not all of them. The sample has under 200,000 clones, approximately 86% seen once; the top ten hold approximately 2%. Input material: PBMCs. Receptor source: a woman under 30 in good health and CMV-seronegative.

This chain connects TRBV5-1 to TRBJ2-1; no firm D call. In germline, CDR1 is SGHRS, CDR2 YFSETQ. Trimming took 2 bases from V and 5 from J, leaving 11 bases between them. The CDR3 loop spans 14 amino acids. The CDR3 DNA is TGCGCCAGCAGCTTAAGAACTTACGACAATGAGCAGTTCTTC. Translating gives CASSLRTYDNEQFF.

The chain is built from TRBV6-5 and TRBJ1-1; possible D gene TRBD1, 6 bases. The CDR3 has 16 amino acids. Germline V CDR1 and CDR2: MNHEY, SVGAGI. V was clipped by 0 bases and J by 14 bases, with 25 bases between them. The CDR3 sequence: CASSYSIGQLRGPAFF. DNA for the CDR3: TGTGCCAGCAGTTACTCCATAGGACAGCTACGTGGGCCTGCGTTCTTT.

The J gene is TRBJ2-2, the V gene TRBV27; D perhaps matches TRBD2 (7 bases). The CDR3 is made up of 17 amino acids. CDR1 is MNHEY, CDR2 SMNVEV, per germline (reference sequence). The V end lost 2 bases, the J end lost 5 bases, and 18 bases lay between the germline ends. This CDR3 reads CASSLRIGGLSTGELFF. The DNA of the CDR3 is TGTGCCAGCAGTTTACGAATCGGGGGGCTGTCTACCGGGGAGCTGTTTTTT.

V gene TRBV28 combines with J gene TRBJ2-3, with 10 nucleotides matching TRBD2. V was clipped by 5 bases and J by 6 bases; unmatched bases: 8. Germline V gene lookup returns CDR1 MDHEN and CDR2 SYDVKM. The CDR3 contains 15 residues. CDR3 sequence reads: CASSTIAGGDDTQYF. CDR3 nucleotide sequence: TGTGCCAGCAGTACAATAGCGGGAGGCGACGATACGCAGTATTTT.

The CDR3 DNA reads as TGTGCCAGCAGTGACAGAGGGTACGAGCAGTACTTC. Translated, it gives CASSDRGYEQYF. The chain couples TRBV6-1 to TRBJ2-7, with D perhaps matching TRBD2 (5 bases). Germline CDR1 and CDR2: MNHNS and SASEGT. The CDR3 runs 12 residues. Trimming shortened V by 3 bases and J by 4 bases, and 7 bases separated the two germline ends.